The present entry profiles one TCR beta chain with its context. One junction end disagrees with the germline gene, perhaps due to a read error. This CDR3 is also generated by other DNA sequences in the sample. The sample comes from a study of Ad26.COV2.S vaccination and SARS-CoV-2 variants. Germline V gene sequence: CDR1 SGHTA, CDR2 FQGTGA. CDR3 length equals 15 residues. The data were produced by immunoSEQ multiplex PCR, yet TCRdb's version contains in-frame clones alone and is incomplete. The sample consists of 350,000 to 450,000 clones, 92% of them appearing once. The chain recombines TRBV7-3 with TRBJ1-6; perhaps TRBD1 as D (5 bases). The TCR was taken from a human donor who had recovered from COVID-19. The material sequenced was peripheral blood, taken after recovery from COVID-19. The CDR3, as DNA: TGTGCCAGCAGTTTAAATACAGGATATAATTCACCCCTCCACTTT. This translates into CASSLNTGYNSPLHF. The entire variable domain, with the rest obtained from reference TRBV7-3 and TRBJ1-6, is as follows: GAGVSQTPSNKVTEKGKYVELRCDPISGHTALYWYRQSLGQGPEFLIYFQGTGAADDSGLPNDRFFAVRPEGSVSTLKIQRTERGDSAVYLCASSLNTGYNSPLHFGNGTRLTVT.